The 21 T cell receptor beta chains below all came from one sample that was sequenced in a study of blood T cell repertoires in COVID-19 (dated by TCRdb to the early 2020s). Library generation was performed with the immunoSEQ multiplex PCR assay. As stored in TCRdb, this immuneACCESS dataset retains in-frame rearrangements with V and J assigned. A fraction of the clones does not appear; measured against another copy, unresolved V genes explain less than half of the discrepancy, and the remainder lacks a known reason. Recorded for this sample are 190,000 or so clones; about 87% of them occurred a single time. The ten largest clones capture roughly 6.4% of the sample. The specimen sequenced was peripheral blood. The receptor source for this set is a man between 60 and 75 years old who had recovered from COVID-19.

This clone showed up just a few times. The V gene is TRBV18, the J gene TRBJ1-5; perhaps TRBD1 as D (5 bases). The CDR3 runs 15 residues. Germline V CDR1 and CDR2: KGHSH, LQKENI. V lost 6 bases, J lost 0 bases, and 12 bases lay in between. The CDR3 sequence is CASSSQGLSNQPQHF. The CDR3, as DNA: TGTGCCAGCTCTTCTCAGGGACTTAGCAATCAGCCCCAGCATTTT.

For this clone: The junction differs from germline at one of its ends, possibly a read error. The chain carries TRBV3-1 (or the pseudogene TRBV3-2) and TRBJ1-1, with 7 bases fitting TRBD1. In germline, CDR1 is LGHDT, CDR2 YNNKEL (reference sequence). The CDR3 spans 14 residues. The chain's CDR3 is CARSQGGVGTEAFF. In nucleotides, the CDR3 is TGTGCCCGCAGCCAGGGGGGGGTGGGGACTGAAGCTTTCTTT.

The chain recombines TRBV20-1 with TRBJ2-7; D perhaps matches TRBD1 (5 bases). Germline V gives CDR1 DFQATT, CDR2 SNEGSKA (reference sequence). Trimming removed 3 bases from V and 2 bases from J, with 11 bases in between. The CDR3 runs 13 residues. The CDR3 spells CSASTTDTYEQYF. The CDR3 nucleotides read TGCAGTGCTAGTACGACAGATACCTACGAGCAGTACTTC.

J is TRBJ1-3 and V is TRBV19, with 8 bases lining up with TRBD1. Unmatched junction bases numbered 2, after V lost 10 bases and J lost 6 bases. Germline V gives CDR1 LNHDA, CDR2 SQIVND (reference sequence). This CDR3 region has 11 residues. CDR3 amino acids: CATQGENTIYF. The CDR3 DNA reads TGTGCCACACAGGGGGAAAACACCATATATTTT. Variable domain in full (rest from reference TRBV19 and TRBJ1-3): DGGITQSPKYLFRKEGQNVTLSCEQNLNHDAMYWYRQDPGQGLRLIYYSQIVNDFQKGDIAEGYSVSREKKESFPLTVTSAQKNPTAFYLCATQGENTIYFGEGSWLTVV.

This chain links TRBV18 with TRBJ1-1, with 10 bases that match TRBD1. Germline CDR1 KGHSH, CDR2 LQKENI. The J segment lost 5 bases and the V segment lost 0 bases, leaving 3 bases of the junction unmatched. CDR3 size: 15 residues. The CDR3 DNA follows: TGTGCCAGCTCACCACCGGACAGGGGGGATACTGAAGCTTTCTTT. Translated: CASSPPDRGDTEAFF.

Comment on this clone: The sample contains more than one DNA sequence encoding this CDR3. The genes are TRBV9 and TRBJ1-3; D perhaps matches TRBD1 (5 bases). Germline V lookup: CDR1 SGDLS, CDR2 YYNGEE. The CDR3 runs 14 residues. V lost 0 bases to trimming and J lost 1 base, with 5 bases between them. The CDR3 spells CASSVAGSGNTIYF. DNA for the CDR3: TGTGCCAGCAGCGTAGCAGGGTCTGGAAACACCATATATTTT.

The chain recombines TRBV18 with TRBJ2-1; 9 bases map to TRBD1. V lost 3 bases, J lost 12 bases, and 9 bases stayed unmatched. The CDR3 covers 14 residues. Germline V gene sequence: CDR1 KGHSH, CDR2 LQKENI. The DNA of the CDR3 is TGTGCCAGCTCACCCAGGACAGGGGATCAGGTGCAGTTCTTC. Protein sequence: CASSPRTGDQVQFF.

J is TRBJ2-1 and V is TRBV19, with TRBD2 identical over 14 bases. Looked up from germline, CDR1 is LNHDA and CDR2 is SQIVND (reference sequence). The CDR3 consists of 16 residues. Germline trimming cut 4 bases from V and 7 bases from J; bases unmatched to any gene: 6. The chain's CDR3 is CASSKGLAGGMNEQFF. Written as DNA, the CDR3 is TGTGCCAGTAGTAAAGGACTAGCGGGAGGAATGAATGAGCAGTTCTTC.

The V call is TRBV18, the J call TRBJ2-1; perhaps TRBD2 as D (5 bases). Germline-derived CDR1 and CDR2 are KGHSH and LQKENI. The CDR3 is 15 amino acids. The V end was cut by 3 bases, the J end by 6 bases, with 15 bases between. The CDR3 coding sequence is TGTGCCAGCTCACCCGCTGTAGCGATCGGCAATGAGCAGTTCTTC. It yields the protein CASSPAVAIGNEQFF.

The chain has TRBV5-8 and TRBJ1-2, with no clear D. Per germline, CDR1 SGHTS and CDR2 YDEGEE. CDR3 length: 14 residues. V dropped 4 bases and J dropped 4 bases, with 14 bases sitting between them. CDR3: CASSRAGRSYGYTF. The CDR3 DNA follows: TGTGCCAGCAGCCGGGCGGGTAGGAGCTATGGCTACACCTTC.

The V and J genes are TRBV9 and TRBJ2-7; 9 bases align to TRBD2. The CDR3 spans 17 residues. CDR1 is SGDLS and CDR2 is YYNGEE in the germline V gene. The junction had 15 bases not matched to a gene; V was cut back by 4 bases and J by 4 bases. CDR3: CASSPMDRIAGVYEQYF. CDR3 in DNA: TGTGCCAGCAGCCCTATGGACAGGATAGCGGGAGTTTACGAGCAGTACTTC.

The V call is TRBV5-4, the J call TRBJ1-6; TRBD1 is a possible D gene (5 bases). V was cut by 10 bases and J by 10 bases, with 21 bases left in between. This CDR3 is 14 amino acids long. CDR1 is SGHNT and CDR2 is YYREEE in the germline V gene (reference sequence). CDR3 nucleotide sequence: TGTGCCTCCACAGAGGGACTTGAATACTCACCCCTCCACTTT. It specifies CASTEGLEYSPLHF.

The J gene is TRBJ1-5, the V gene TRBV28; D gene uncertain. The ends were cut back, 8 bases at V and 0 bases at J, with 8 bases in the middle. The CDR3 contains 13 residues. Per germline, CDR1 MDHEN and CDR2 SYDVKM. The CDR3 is CASRRDSNQPQHF. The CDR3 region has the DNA TGTGCCAGCCGCCGGGATAGCAATCAGCCCCAGCATTTT.

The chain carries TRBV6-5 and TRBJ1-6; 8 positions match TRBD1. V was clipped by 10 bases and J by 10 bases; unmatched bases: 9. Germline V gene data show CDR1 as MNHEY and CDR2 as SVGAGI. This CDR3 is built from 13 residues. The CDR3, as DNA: TGTGCCATCGGGGACAGGTTTGACTCACCCCTCCACTTT. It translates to CAIGDRFDSPLHF.

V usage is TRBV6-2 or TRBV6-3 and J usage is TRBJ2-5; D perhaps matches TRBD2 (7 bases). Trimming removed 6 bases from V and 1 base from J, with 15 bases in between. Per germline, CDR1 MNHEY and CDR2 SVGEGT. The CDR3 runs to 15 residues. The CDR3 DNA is TGTGCCAGCAGCCCAGCCGGGGGGCCCCAAGAGACCCAGTACTTC. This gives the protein CASSPAGGPQETQYF.

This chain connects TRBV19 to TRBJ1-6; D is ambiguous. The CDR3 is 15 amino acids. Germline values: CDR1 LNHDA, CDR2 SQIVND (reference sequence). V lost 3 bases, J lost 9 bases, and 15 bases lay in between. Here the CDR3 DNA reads TGTGCCAGTAGTATCTTAACCGTTAGCGGTTCACCCCTCCACTTT. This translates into CASSILTVSGSPLHF.

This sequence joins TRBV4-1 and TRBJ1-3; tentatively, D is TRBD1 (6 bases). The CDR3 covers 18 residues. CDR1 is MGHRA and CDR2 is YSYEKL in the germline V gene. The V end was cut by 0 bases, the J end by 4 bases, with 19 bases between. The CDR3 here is CASSQEPWGGAKGNTIYF. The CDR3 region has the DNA TGCGCCAGCAGCCAAGAACCCTGGGGGGGGGCGAAAGGAAACACCATATATTTT.

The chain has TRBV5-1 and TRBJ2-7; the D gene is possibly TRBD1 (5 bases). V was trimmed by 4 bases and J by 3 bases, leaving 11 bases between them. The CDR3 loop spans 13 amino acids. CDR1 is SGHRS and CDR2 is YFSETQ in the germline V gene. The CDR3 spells CASSAQGVYEQYF. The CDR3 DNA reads TGCGCCAGCAGCGCCCAGGGCGTCTACGAGCAGTACTTC.

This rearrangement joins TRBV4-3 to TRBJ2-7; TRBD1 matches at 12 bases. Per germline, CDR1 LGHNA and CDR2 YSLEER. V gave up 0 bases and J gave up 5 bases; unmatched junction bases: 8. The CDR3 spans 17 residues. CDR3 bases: TGCGCCAGCAGCCAAGAAGGGCCAGGGACAGGGGGCCACGAGCAGTACTTC. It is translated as CASSQEGPGTGGHEQYF.

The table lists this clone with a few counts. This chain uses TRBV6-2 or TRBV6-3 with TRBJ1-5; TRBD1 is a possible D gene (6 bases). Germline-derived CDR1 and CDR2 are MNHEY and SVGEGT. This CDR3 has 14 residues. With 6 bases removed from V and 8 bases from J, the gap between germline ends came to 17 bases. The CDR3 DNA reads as TGTGCCAGCAGCCTTCCAGGGGCGAGTGAGCCCCAGCATTTT. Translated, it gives CASSLPGASEPQHF.

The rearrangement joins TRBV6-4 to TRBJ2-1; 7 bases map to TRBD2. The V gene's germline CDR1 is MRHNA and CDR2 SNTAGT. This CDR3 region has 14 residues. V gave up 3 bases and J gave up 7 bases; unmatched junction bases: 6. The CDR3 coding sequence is TGTGCCAGCAGTGAAGCGGGGCTAGGTAATGAGCAGTTCTTC. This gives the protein CASSEAGLGNEQFF.